This T cell receptor beta chain was observed in a study of blood T cell repertoires in COVID-19. Overall study: Sites across the United States, Italy and Spain contributed samples from acute and convalescent COVID-19. From T cells, B-cell-depleted T cells, or PBMCs came the material, which was cDNA or gDNA.

Per the study methods: It was from reference gene primer amplification that nucleated cell counts were estimated. TCRdb keeps only in-frame clones here, not all; method: immunoSEQ multiplex PCR. Clonal size and the V and J genes are those of that table, whereas D and trimming came from the DNA. Altogether fewer than 200,000 clones are present, around 89% being singletons, with the ten largest covering around 5.8%. V was pared by 5 bases and J by 10 bases, with 5 bases of the junction left unmatched. The germline V gene encodes CDR1 LNHDA and CDR2 SQIVND (reference sequence). This CDR3 has 13 residues.

V and J are TRBV19 and TRBJ1-6; 7 nucleotides align to TRBD1. The sequenced sample consisted of peripheral blood. The sequence derives from a man between 35 and 55 years old with active or convalescent COVID-19. The CDR3 DNA follows: TGTGCCAGTAGTGTCGACAGGGCCTCACCCCTCCACTTT. It specifies CASSVDRASPLHF.